This T cell receptor (beta chain) was identified during a study of T cell responses to AZD1222 COVID-19 vaccine. Study-wide findings and caveats: Clonal diversity was possibly underestimated, and the donors were mostly white British, with more females. In the spike-specific TCR repertoire, nearly half reportedly target unmutated variant regions. Repertoires were obtained solely post-peak T cell response.

A word on this clone: What it binds is not known.

Here immunoSEQ multiplex PCR was the method, and the copy in TCRdb shows in-frame clones only, minus some. The sample has approximately 190,000 clones, 85% to 95% seen once; the top ten hold 1% to 1.5%. CDR3 length equals 15 residues. Germline CDR1 and CDR2: SGHTA and FQGNSA. With 0 bases clipped from V and 4 bases from J, the junction kept 4 bases outside the gene matches. The receptor's source is an adult in good health. The specimen was peripheral blood, collected on day 0 of AZD1222 vaccination. The V gene is TRBV7-2, the J gene TRBJ1-2; 8 bases line up with TRBD1. The CDR3 reads CASSLAGQESYGYTF. CDR3 bases: TGTGCCAGCAGCTTAGCGGGACAGGAATCCTATGGCTACACCTTC.